The present entry profiles one T cell receptor (beta chain) with its context. Sequencing used immunoSEQ multiplex PCR; TCRdb keeps in-frame clones, though not all of them. Among about 160,000 clones listed, over 70% were seen once. The data stem from a study of blood T cell repertoires in COVID-19. Whole-study context: PBMCs, B-cell-depleted T cells, or T cells were the source of the cDNA or gDNA that made up the material.

The CDR3 contains 13 residues. CDR1 is SEHNR and CDR2 is FQNEAQ in the germline V gene (reference sequence). V shed 10 bases, J shed 4 bases, and the junction held 8 bases outside the gene matches. This TCR derives from a woman aged 40-49 years with acute COVID-19. Sequenced sample: PBMCs or T cells enriched from blood (not recorded which). The V and J genes are TRBV7-9 and TRBJ2-3; 7 nucleotides match TRBD2. The CDR3 sequence: CATVAGEADTQYF. CDR3 nucleotides: TGTGCCACCGTGGCGGGAGAGGCAGATACGCAGTATTTT.